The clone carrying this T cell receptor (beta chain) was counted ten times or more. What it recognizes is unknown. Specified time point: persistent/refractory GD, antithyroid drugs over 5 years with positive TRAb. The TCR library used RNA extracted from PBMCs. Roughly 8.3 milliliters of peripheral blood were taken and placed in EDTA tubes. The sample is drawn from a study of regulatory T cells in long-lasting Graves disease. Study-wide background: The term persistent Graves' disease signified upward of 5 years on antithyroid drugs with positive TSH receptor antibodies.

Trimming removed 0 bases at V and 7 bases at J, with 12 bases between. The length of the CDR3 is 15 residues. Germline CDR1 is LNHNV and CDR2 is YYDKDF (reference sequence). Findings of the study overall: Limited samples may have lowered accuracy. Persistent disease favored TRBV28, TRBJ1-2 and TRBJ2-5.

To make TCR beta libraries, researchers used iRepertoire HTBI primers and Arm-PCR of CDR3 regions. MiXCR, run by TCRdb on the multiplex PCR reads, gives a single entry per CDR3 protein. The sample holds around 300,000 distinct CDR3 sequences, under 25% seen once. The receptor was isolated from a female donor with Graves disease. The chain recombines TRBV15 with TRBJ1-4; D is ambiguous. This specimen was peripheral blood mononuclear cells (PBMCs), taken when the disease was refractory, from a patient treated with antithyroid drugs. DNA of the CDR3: TGTGCCACCAGCAGAGATCGGGTGTCAGGTGAAAAACTGTTTTTT. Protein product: CATSRDRVSGEKLFF.